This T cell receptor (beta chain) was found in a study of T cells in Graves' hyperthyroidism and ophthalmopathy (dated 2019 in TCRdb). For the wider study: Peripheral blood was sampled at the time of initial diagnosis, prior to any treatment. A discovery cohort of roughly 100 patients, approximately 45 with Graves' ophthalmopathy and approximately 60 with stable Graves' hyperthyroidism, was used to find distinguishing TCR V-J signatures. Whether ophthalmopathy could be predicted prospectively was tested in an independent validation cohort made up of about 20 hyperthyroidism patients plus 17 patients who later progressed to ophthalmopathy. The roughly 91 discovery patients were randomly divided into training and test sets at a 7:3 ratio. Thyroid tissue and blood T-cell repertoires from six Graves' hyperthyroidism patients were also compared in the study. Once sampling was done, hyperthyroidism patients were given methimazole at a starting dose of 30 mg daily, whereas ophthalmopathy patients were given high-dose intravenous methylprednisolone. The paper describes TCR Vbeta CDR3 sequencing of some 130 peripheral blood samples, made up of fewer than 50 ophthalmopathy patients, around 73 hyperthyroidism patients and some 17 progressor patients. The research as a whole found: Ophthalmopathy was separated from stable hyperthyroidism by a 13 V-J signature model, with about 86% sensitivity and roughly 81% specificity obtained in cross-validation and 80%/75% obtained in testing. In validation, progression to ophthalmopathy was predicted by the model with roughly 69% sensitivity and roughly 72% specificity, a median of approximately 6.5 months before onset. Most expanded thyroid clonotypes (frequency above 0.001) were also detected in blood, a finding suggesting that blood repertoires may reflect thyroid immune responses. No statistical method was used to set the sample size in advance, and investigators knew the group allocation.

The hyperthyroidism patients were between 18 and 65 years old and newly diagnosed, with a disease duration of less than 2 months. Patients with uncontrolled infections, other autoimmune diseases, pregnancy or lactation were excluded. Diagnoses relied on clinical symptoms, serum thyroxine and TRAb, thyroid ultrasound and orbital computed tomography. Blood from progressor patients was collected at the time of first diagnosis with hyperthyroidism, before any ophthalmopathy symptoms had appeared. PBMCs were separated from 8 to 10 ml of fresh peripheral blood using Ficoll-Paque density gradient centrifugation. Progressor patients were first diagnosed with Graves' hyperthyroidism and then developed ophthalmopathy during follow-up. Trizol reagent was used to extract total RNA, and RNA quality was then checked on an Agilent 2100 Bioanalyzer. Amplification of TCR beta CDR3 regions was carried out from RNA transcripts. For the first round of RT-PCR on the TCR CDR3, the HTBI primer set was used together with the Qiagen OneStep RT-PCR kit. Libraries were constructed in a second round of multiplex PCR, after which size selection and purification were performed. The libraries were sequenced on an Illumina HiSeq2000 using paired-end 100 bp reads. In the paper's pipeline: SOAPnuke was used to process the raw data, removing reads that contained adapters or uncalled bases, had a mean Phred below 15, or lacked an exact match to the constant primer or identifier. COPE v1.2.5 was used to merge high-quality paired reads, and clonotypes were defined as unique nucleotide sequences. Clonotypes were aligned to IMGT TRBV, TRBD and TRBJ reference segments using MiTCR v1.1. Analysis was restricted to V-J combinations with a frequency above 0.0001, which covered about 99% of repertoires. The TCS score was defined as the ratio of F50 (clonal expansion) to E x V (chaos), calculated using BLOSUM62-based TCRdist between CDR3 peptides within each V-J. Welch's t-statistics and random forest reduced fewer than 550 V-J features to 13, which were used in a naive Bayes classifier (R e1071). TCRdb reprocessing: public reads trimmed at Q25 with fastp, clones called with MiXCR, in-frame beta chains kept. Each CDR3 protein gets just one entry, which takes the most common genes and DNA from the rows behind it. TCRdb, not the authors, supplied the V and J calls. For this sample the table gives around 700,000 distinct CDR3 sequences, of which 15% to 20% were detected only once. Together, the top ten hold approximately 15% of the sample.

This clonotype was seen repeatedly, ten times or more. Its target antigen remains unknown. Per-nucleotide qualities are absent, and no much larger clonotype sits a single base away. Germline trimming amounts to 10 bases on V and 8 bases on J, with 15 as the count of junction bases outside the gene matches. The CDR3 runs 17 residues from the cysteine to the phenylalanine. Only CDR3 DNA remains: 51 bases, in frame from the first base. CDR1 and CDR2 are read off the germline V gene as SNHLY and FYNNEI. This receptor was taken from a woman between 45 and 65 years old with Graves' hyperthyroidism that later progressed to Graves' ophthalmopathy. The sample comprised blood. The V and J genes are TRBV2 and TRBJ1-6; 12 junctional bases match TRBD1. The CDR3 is CATQPGQGAAGDSPLHF. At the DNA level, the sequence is TGTGCCACTCAGCCGGGACAGGGGGCGGCTGGGGATTCACCCCTCCACTTT. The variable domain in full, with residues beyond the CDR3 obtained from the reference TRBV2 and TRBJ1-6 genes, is EPEVTQTPSHQVTQMGQEVILRCVPISNHLYFYWYRQILGQKVEFLVSFYNNEISEKSEIFDDQFSVERPDGSNFTLKIRSTKLEDSAMYFCATQPGQGAAGDSPLHFGNGTRLTVT.